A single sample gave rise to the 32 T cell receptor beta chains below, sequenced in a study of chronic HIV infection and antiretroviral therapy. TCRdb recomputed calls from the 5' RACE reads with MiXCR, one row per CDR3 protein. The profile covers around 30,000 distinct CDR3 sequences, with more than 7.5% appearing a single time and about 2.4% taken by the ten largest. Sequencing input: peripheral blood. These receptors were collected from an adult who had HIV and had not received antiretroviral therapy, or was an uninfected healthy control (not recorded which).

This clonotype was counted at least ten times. The CDR3 reads CASSNRGEAFF. DNA for the CDR3: TGTGCCAGCAGTAACAGGGGCGAAGCTTTCTTT. V gene TRBV6-5 combines with J gene TRBJ1-1, with 7 bases fitting TRBD1. The CDR3 is 11 residues long. The V segment lost 5 bases and the J segment 8 bases; nucleotides outside the gene matches: 2. The germline gives CDR1 MNHEY, CDR2 SVGAGI.

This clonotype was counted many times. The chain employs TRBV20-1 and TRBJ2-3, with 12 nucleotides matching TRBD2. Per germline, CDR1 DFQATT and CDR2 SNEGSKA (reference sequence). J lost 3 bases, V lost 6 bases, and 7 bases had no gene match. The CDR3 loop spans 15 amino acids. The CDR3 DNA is TGCAGTGCGGACCGACTAGCGGGAGTAACAGATACGCAGTATTTT. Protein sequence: CSADRLAGVTDTQYF.

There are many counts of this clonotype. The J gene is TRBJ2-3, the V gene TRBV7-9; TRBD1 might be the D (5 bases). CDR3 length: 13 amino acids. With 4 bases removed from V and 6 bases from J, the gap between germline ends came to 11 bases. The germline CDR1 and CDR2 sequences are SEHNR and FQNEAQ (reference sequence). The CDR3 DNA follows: TGTGCCAGCAGCTCCCCGGACATCGATACGCAGTATTTT. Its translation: CASSSPDIDTQYF.

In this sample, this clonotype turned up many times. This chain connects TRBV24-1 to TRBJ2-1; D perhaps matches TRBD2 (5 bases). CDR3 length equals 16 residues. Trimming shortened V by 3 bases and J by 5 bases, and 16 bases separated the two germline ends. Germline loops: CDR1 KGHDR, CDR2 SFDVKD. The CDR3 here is CATSDPTPGGNNEQFF. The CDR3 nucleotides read TGTGCCACCAGTGATCCGACTCCTGGAGGAAACAATGAGCAGTTCTTC.

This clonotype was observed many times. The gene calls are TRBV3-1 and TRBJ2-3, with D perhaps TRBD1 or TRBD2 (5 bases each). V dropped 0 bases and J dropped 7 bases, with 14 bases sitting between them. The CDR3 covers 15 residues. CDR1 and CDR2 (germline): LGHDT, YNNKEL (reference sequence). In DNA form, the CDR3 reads TGTGCCAGCAGCCAAGATCTGGGACCTCAGAATACGCAGTATTTT. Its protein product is CASSQDLGPQNTQYF.

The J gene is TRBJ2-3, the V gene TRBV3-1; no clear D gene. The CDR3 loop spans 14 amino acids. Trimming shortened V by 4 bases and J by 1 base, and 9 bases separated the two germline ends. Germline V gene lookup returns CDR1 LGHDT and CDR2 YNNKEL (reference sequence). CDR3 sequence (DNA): TGTGCCAGCAGCCCCTGGGTGGGCACAGATACGCAGTATTTT. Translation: CASSPWVGTDTQYF.

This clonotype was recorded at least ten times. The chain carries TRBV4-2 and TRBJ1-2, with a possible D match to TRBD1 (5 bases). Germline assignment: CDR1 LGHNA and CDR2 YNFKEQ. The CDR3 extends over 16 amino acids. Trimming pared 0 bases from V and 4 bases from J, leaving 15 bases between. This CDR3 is CASSQDQQGVPYGYTF. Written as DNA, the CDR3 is TGTGCCAGCAGCCAAGATCAGCAGGGTGTTCCCTATGGCTACACCTTC.

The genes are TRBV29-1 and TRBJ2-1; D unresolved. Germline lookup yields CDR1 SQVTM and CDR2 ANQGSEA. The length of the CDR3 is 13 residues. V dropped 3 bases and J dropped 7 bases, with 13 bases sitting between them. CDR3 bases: TGCAGCGTTGAGGGCTTGGGTATTAATGAGCAGTTCTTC. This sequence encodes CSVEGLGINEQFF.

CDR3 sequence (DNA): TGTGCCAGCAGTCCTCGACAGGGATTGAACAATGAGCAGTTCTTC. Its translation: CASSPRQGLNNEQFF. The chain has TRBV27 and TRBJ2-1, with 7 bases fitting TRBD1. The CDR3 contains 15 residues. The trim removed 5 bases at V and 5 bases at J, leaving 9 bases unmatched. Germline loops: CDR1 MNHEY, CDR2 SMNVEV (reference sequence).

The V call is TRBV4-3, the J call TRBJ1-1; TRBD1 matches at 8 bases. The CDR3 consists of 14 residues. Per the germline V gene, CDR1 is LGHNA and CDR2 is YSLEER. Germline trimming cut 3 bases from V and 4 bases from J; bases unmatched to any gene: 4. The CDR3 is CASSHMTGVTEAFF. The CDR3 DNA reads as TGCGCCAGCAGCCATATGACAGGGGTCACTGAAGCTTTCTTT.

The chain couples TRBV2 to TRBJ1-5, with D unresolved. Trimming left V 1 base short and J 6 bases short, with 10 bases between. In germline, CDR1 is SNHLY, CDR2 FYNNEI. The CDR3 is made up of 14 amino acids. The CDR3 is CASSEVRTGQPQHF. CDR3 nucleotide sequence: TGTGCCAGCAGTGAAGTAAGGACGGGTCAGCCCCAGCATTTT.

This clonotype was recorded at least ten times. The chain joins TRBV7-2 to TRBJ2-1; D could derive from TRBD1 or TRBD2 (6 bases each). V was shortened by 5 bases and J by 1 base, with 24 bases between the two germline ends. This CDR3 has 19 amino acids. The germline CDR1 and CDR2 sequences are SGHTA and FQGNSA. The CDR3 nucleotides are TGTGCCAGCAGCCCGGGGGCGATAGGGCCTAAAAAGTCCTACAATGAGCAGTTCTTC. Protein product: CASSPGAIGPKKSYNEQFF.

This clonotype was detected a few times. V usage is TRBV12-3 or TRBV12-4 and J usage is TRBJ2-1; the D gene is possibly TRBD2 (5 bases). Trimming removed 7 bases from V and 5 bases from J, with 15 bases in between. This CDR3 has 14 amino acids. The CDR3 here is CASTLGRRDNEQFF. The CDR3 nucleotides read TGTGCCAGCACCCTTGGGCGGCGGGACAATGAGCAGTTCTTC.

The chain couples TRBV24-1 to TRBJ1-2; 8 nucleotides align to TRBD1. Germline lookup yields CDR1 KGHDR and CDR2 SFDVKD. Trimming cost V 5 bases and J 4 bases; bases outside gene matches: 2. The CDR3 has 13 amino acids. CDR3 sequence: CATSGGTGYGYTF. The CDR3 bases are TGTGCCACCAGTGGTGGGACAGGCTATGGCTACACCTTC.

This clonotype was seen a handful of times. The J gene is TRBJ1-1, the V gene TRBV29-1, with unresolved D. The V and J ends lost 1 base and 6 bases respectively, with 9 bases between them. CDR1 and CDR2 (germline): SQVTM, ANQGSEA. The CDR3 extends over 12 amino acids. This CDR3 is CSVEASVSEAFF. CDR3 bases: TGCAGCGTTGAAGCGTCGGTCTCTGAAGCTTTCTTT.

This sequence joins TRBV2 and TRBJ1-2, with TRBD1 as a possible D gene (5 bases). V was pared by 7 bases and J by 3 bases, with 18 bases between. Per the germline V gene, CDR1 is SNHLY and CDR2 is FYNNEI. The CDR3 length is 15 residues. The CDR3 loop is CASTIGAGTHYGYTF. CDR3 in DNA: TGTGCCAGCACCATAGGGGCGGGGACCCACTATGGCTACACCTTC. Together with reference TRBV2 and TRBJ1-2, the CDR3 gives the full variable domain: EPEVTQTPSHQVTQMGQEVILRCVPISNHLYFYWYRQILGQKVEFLVSFYNNEISEKSEIFDDQFSVERPDGSNFTLKIRSTKLEDSAMYFCASTIGAGTHYGYTFGSGTRLTVV.

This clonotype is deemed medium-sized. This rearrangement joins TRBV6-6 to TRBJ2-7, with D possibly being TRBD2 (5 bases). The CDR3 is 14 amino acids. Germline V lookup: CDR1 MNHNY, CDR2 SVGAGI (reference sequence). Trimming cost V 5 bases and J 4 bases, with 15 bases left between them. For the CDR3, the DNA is TGTGCCAGCAGTATCGCGGGCCCAAGGTACGAGCAGTACTTC. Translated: CASSIAGPRYEQYF.

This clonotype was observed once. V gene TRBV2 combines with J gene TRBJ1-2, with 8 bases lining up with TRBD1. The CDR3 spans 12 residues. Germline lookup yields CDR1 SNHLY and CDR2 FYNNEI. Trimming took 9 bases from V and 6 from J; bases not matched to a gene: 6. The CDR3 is CARQDRDDGYTF. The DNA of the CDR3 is TGTGCCAGGCAGGACAGGGACGATGGCTACACCTTC.

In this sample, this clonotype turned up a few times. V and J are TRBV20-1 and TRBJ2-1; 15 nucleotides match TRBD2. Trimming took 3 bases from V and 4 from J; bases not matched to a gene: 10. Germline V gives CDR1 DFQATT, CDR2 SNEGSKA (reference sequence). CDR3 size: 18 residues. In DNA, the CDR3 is TGCAGTGCTAGCGGAAATCCCGGGACTAGCGGGAGGTACAATGAGCAGTTCTTC. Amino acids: CSASGNPGTSGRYNEQFF.

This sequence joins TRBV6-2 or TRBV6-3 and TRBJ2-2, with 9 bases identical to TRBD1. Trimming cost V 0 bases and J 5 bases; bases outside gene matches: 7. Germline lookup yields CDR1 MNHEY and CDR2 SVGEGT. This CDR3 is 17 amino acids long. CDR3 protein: CASSYSTQGAQTGELFF. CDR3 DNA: TGTGCCAGCAGTTACTCCACACAGGGGGCGCAAACCGGGGAGCTGTTTTTT.

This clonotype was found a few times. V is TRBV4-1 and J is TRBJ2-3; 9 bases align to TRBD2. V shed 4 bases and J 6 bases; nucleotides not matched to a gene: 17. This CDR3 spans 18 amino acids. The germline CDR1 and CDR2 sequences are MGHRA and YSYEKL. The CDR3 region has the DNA TGCGCCAGCAGCCGGCCGCGGGAGCCTAGCGGGGCTACGGATACGCAGTATTTT. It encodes CASSRPREPSGATDTQYF.

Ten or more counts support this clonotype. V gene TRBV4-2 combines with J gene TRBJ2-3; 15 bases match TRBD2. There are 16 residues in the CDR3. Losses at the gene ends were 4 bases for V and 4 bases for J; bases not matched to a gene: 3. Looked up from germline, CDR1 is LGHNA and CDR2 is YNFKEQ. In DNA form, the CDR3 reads TGTGCCAGCAGCCCGCGGACTAGCGGGAGGGCAGATACGCAGTATTTT. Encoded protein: CASSPRTSGRADTQYF.

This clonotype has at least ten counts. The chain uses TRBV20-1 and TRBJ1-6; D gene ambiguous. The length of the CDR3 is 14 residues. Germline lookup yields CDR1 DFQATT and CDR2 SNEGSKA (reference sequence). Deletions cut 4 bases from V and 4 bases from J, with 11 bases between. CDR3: CSAKVGLYNSPLHF. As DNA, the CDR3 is TGCAGTGCTAAGGTCGGCCTATATAATTCACCCCTCCACTTT.

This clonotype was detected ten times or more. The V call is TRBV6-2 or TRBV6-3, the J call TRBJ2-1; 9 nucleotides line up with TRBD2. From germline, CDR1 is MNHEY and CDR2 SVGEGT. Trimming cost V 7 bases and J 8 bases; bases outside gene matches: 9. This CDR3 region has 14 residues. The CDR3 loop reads CASMVAGVVHEQFF. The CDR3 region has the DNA TGTGCCAGCATGGTAGCGGGAGTAGTGCATGAGCAGTTCTTC.

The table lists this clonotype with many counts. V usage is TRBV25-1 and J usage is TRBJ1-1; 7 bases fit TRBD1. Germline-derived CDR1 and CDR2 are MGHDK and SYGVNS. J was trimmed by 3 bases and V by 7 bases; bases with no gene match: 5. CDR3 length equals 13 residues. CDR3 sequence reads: CASIGGGYTEAFF. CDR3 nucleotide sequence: TGTGCCAGCATTGGAGGGGGCTACACTGAAGCTTTCTTT.

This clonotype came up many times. For the CDR3, the DNA is TGTGCCAGCAGTGAGGGTAGCAATCAGCCCCAGCATTTT. Translating it yields CASSEGSNQPQHF. This chain uses TRBV6-4 with TRBJ1-5; D remains unclear. CDR1 MRHNA and CDR2 SNTAGT come from the germline V gene. The CDR3 contains 13 residues. Trimming took off 3 bases at V and 0 bases at J, with 3 bases between the two ends.

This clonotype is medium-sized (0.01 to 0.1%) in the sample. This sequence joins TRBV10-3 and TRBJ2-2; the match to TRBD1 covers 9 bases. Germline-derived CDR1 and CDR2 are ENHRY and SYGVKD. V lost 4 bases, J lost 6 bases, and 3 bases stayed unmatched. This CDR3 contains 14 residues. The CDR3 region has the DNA TGTGCCATCAGTGCCGGGACAGGGTCCGGGGAGCTGTTTTTT. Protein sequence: CAISAGTGSGELFF.

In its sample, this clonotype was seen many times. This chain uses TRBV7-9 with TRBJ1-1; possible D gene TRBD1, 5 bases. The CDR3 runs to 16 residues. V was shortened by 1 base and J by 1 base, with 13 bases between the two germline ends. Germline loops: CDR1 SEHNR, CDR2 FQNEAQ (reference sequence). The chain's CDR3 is CASSLVSRQPNTEAFF. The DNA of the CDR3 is TGTGCCAGCAGCTTAGTAAGTCGACAGCCGAACACTGAAGCTTTCTTT.

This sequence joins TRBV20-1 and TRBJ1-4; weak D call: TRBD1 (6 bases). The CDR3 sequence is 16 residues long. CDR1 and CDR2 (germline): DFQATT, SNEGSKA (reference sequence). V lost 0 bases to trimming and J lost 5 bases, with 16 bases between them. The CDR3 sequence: CSARDASRGTNEKLFF. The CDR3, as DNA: TGCAGTGCTAGAGATGCCTCCAGGGGAACAAATGAAAAACTGTTTTTT.

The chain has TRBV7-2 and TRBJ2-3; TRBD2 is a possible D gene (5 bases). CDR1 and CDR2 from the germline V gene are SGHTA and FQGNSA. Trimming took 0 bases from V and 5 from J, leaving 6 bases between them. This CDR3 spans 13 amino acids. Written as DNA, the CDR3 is TGTGCCAGCAGCTTAGCGGGAGAAGATACGCAGTATTTT. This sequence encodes CASSLAGEDTQYF.

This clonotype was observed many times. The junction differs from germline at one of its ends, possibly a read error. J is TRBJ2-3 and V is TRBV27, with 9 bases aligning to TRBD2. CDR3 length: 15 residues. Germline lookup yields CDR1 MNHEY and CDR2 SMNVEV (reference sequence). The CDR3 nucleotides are TGTGCCAGCAGTCCAACGTCTTTAGCGGGAGCAGTAAGGGGTTTT. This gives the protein CASSPTSLAGAVRGF.

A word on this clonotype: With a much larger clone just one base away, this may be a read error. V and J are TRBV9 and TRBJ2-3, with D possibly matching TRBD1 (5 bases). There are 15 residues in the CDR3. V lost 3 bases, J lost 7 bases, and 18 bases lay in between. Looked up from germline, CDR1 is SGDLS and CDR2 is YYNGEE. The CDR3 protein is CASSEPGKGVHTQYF. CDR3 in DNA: TGTGCCAGCAGCGAACCAGGGAAGGGCGTACATACGCAGTATTTT.